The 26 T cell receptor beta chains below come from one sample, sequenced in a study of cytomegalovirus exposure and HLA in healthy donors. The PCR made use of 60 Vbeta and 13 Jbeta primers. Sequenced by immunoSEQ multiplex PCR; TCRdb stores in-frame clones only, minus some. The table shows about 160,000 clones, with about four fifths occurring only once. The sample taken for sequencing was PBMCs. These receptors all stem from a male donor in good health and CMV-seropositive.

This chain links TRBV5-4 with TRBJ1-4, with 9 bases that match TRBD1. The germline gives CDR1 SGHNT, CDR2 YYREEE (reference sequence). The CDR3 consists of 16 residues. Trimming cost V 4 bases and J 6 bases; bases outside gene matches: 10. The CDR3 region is CASSPDGGTGYEKLFF. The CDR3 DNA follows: TGTGCCAGCAGCCCGGACGGGGGGACAGGGTATGAAAAACTGTTTTTT.

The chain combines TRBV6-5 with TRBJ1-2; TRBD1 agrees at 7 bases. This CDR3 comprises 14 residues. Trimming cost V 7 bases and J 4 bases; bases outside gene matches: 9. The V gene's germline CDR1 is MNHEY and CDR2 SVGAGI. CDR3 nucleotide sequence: TGTGCCAGCACTGACAGGGACGGAGGCTATGGCTACACCTTC. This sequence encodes CASTDRDGGYGYTF.

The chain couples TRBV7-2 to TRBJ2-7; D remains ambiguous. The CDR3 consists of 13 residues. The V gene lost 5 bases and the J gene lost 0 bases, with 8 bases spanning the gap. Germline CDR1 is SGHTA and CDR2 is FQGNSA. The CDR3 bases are TGTGCCAGCAGCCCCCCCTCCTCCTACGAGCAGTACTTC. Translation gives CASSPPSSYEQYF. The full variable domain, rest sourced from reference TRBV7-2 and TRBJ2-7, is GAGVSQSPSNKVTEKGKDVELRCDPISGHTALYWYRQSLGQGLEFLIYFQGNSAPDKSGLPSDRFSAERTGGSVSTLTIQRTQQEDSAVYLCASSPPSSYEQYFGPGTRLTVT.

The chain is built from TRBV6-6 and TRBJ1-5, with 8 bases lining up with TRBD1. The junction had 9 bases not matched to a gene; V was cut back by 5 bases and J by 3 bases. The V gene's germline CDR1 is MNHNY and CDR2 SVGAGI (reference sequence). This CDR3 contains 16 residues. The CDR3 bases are TGTGCCAGCAGTCCCCAGACAGGGGCGTTCAATCAGCCCCAGCATTTT. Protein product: CASSPQTGAFNQPQHF.

The CDR3 reads CASSFAPGQGNEQYF. In DNA, the CDR3 is TGTGCCAGCAGTTTCGCTCCGGGACAGGGTAACGAGCAGTACTTC. The rearrangement joins TRBV6-6 to TRBJ2-7; 9 nucleotides line up with TRBD1. The CDR3 extends over 15 amino acids. Trimming at V came to 4 bases and at J to 5 bases, leaving 9 bases not matched to a gene. Germline V gene sequence: CDR1 MNHNY, CDR2 SVGAGI (reference sequence).

The CDR3 protein is CASSFRDFQETQYF. CDR3 nucleotide sequence: TGTGCCAGCAGCTTTAGGGACTTCCAAGAGACCCAGTACTTC. The chain combines TRBV7-2 with TRBJ2-5, with D possibly TRBD2 on 6 matching bases. The CDR3 is made up of 14 amino acids. V was pared by 3 bases and J by 1 base, with 9 bases between. Germline loops: CDR1 SGHTA, CDR2 FQGNSA.

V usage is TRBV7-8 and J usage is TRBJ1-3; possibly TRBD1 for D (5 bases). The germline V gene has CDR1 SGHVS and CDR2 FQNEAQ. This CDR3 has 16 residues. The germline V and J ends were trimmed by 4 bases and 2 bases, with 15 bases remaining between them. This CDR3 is CASSSRGGMTGNTIYF. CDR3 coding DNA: TGTGCCAGCAGCTCTCGGGGGGGGATGACTGGAAACACCATATATTTT.

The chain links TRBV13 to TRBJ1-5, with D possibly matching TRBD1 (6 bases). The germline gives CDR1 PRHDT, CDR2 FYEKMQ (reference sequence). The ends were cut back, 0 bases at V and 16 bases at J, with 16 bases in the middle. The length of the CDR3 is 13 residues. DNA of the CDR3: TGTGCCAGCAGCTTAGGCAGGGGCTCGTCTCGACATTTT. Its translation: CASSLGRGSSRHF.

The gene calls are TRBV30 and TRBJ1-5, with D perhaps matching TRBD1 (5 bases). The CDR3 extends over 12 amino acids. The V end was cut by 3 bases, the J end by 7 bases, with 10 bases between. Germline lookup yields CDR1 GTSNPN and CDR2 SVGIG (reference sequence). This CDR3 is CAWSRVRQPQHF. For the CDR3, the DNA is TGTGCCTGGAGCAGGGTTCGCCAGCCCCAGCATTTT.

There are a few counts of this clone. CDR3 in amino acids: CASSPGSNPRGEQYF. The CDR3 DNA follows: TGTGCCAGCTCACCCGGATCCAACCCCAGGGGTGAGCAGTACTTC. V and J are TRBV18 and TRBJ2-7, with TRBD1 as a possible D gene (6 bases). The CDR3 length is 15 residues. The V end was cut by 3 bases, the J end by 7 bases, with 19 bases between. From germline, CDR1 is KGHSH and CDR2 LQKENI.

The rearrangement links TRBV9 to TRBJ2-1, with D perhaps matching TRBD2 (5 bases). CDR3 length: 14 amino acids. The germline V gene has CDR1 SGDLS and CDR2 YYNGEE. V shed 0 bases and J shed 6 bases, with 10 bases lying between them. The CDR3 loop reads CASSVGGSPNEQFF. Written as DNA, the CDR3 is TGTGCCAGCAGCGTAGGCGGGTCCCCCAATGAGCAGTTCTTC.

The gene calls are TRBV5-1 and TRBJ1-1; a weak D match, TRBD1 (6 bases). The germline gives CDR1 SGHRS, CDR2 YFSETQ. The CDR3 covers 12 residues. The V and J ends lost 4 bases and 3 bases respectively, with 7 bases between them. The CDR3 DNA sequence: TGCGCCAGCAGCACAGGGTACACTGAAGCTTTCTTT. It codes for CASSTGYTEAFF.

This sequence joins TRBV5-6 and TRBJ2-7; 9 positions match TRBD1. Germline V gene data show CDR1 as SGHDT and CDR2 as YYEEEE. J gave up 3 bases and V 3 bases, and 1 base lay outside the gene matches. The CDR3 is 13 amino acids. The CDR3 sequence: CASSYRGHYEQYF. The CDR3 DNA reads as TGTGCCAGCAGCTACAGGGGGCACTACGAGCAGTACTTC.

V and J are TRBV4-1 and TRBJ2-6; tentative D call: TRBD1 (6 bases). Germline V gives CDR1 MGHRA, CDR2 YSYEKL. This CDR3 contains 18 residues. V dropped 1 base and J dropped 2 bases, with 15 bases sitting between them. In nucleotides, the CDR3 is TGCGCCAGCAGCCAAGGCACCCAGGGGACAACTGGGGCCAACGTCCTGACTTTC. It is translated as CASSQGTQGTTGANVLTF.

CDR3 sequence: CASSLRIRYQETQYF. In DNA, the CDR3 is TGTGCCAGCAGCCTTCGAATACGGTACCAAGAGACCCAGTACTTC. This chain uses TRBV11-2 with TRBJ2-5; D unclear. CDR3 length: 15 amino acids. The V end was cut by 5 bases, the J end by 0 bases, with 13 bases between. CDR1 is SGHAT, CDR2 FQNNGV, per germline.

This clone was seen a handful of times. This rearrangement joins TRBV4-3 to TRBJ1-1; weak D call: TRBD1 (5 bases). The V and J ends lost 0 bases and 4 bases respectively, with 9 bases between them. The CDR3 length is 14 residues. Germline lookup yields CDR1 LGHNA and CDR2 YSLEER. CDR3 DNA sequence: TGCGCCAGCAGCCAAGAAGGGGTGAGCACTGAAGCTTTCTTT. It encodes CASSQEGVSTEAFF.

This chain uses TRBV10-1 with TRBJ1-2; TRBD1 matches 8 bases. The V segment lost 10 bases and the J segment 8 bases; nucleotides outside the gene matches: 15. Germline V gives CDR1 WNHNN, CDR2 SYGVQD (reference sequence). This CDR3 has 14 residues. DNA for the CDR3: TGCGCCACGGGGGGCGGACAGGGAAAGTCGGGCTACACCTTC. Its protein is CATGGGQGKSGYTF.

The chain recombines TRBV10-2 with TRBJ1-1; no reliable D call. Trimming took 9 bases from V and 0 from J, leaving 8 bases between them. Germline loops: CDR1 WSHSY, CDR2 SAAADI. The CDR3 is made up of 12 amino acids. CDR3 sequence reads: CASTQMNTEAFF. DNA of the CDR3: TGCGCCAGTACACAGATGAACACTGAAGCTTTCTTT.

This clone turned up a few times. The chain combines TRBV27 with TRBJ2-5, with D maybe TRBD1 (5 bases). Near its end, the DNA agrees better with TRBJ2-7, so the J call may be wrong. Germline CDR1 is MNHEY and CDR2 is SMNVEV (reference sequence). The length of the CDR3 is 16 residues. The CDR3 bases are TGTGCCAGCAGTTTACCCTACACGGAAAGGGGTTACGAGCAGTACTTC. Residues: CASSLPYTERGYEQYF.

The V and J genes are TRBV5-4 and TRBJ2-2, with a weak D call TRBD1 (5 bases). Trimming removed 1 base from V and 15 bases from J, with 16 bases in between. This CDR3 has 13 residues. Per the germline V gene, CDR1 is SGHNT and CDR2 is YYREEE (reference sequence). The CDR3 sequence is CASSLTPGRKMFF. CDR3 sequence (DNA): TGTGCCAGCAGCTTGACCCCAGGGCGGAAAATGTTTTTT.

The CDR3 here is CASSDLDRGGITDTQYF. The CDR3 bases are TGTGCCAGCAGTGACCTCGACAGGGGTGGTATCACAGATACGCAGTATTTT. The V gene is TRBV6-1, the J gene TRBJ2-3; TRBD1 matches at 8 bases. Germline trimming cut 3 bases from V and 2 bases from J; bases unmatched to any gene: 10. CDR3 length equals 17 residues. The germline V gene has CDR1 MNHNS and CDR2 SASEGT.

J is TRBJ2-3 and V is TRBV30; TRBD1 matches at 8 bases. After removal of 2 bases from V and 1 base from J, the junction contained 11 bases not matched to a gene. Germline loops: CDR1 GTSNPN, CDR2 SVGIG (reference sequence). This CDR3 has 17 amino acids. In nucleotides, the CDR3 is TGTGCCTGGAGTACAGGGGGACTCACGACCCGCACAGATACGCAGTATTTT. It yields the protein CAWSTGGLTTRTDTQYF.

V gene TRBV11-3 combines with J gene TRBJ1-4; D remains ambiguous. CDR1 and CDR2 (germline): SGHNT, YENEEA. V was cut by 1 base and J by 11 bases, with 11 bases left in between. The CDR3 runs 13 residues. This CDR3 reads CASSLGSGGKLFF. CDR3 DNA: TGTGCCAGCAGCTTAGGCTCCGGCGGGAAACTGTTTTTT.

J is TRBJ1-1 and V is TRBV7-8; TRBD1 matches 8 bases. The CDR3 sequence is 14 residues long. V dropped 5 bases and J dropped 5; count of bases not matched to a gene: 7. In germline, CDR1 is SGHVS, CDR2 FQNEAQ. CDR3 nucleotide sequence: TGTGCCAGCAGCGTACTGACAGGGGATACTGAAGCTTTCTTT. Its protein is CASSVLTGDTEAFF.

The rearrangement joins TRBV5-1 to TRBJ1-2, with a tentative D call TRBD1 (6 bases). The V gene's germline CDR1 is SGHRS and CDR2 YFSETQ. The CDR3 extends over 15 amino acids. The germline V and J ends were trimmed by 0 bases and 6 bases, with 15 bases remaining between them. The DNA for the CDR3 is TGCGCCAGCAGCTTGGGTGGGGGCCCTAATGATGGCTACACCTTC. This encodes CASSLGGGPNDGYTF.

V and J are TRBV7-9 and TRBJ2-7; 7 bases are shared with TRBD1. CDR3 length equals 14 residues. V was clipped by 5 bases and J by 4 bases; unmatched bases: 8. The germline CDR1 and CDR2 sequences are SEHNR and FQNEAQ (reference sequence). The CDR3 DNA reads TGTGCCAGCAGCCCTTCGGGACAGCTTTACGAGCAGTACTTC. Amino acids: CASSPSGQLYEQYF.